The rows below give T cell receptor beta chains drawn from one sample of a study of patients and donors after allogeneic stem cell transplantation. TCRdb reanalysed the RT-PCR reads using MiXCR and keeps one entry per CDR3 protein. Of some 960,000 distinct CDR3 sequences listed, roughly 17% were seen once; the top ten hold roughly 6.4%. What was sequenced was blood, either unsorted or a sorted T cell fraction (not recorded which). These TCRs come from a human donor who was either an allogeneic HSCT recipient or a stem cell or donor lymphocyte infusion donor (not recorded which). It is not recorded whose cells these are; they may come from a transplant donor. CDR3s include the opening cysteine and the closing phenylalanine or tryptophan. D genes are given only for firm matches. Rows may omit the clone size; those that give it use once, few, many or a size class.

TRBV20-1,NA,NA,TRBJ1-1,TGCAGTGCTAGAAAAATCCGGGACCGATACACTGAAGCTTTCTTT,CSARKIRDRYTEAFF
TRBV20-1,NA,NA,TRBJ1-5,TGCAGTGCTAGAGATCTCAGGGGTGGTCAGCCCCAGCATTTT,CSARDLRGGQPQHF
TRBV29-1,NA,few,TRBJ2-5,TGCAGCGTCGACAAGAGACAGTTACAAGAGACCCAGTACTTC,CSVDKRQLQETQYF
TRBV10-1,NA,NA,TRBJ1-1,TGCGCCAGCAGTGACCGGACCCCCTACGAAGCTTTCTTT,CASSDRTPYEAFF
TRBV12-3/TRBV12-4,NA,few,TRBJ1-6,TGTGCCAGCAGACGCCTGGGGGATATTAATTCACCCCTCCACTTT,CASRRLGDINSPLHF
TRBV20-1,TRBD1,NA,TRBJ1-2,TGCAGTGCCACCAGACAGGGCCACAACTATGGCTACACCTTC,CSATRQGHNYGYTF
TRBV12-3/TRBV12-4,NA,few,TRBJ2-3,TGTGCCATGCGGGCAGATACGCAGTATTTT,CAMRADTQYF
TRBV29-1,TRBD2,few,TRBJ2-7,TGCAGCGTTGAGGCTAGCGGGGGAGAGCAGTACTTC,CSVEASGGEQYF
TRBV6-5,NA,NA,TRBJ2-6,TGTGCCAGCAGTAGAGATCCCAACGTCCTGACTTTC,CASSRDPNVLTF
TRBV5-1,TRBD1,NA,TRBJ1-1,TGCGCCAGCAGCACGGGACAGGGGGCCAGTGAAGCTTTCTTT,CASSTGQGASEAFF
TRBV5-1,NA,once,TRBJ2-5,TGCGCCAGCAGCTGGGGCCCTGGGAACCAAGAGACCCAGTACTTC,CASSWGPGNQETQYF
TRBV12-3/TRBV12-4,NA,NA,TRBJ1-2,TGTGCCAGCAGCCGTTCGAACGGCGGGGGAACAGTCAACTATGGCTACACCTTC,CASSRSNGGGTVNYGYTF
TRBV4-1,NA,many,TRBJ2-5,TGCGCCAGCAGCCTTGGTGGGGTGGAGACCCAGTACTTC,CASSLGGVETQYF
TRBV24-1,TRBD1,NA,TRBJ2-7,TGTGCCACCAGTGATGGACAGGTATCCTACGAGCAGTACTTC,CATSDGQVSYEQYF
TRBV7-3,NA,few,TRBJ2-1,TGTGCCAGCAGCTTATTCGGCGGCCTGTACAATGAGCAGTTCTTC,CASSLFGGLYNEQFF
TRBV6-5,NA,NA,TRBJ2-7,TGTGCCAGCAGTTACGCGATTACAGGGTTTGGGGAGCAGTACTTC,CASSYAITGFGEQYF
TRBV21-1,NA,NA,TRBJ2-3,TGTGCCAGCAGCAAAGACACCACAGATACGCAGTATTTT,CASSKDTTDTQYF
TRBV20-1,NA,few,TRBJ1-5,TGCAGTGCTAGTAGTCGAGGTGAGAGCAATCAGCCCCAGCATTTT,CSASSRGESNQPQHF
TRBV5-1,NA,few,TRBJ1-1,TGCGCCAGCAGACGGAACGAACGGAGGACTGAAGCTTTCTTT,CASRRNERRTEAFF
TRBV18,TRBD1,few,TRBJ1-1,TGTGCCAGCTCACCCTTGACAGGGTCGGACACTGAAGCTTTCTTT,CASSPLTGSDTEAFF
TRBV25-1,NA,NA,TRBJ1-2,TGTGCCAGCAGTGAATATAATGGCTGGGCCTTC,CASSEYNGWAF
TRBV6-5,TRBD1,NA,TRBJ2-2,TGTGCCAGCAGTTCTGGACAGGGGGGGGTCACCGGGGAGCTGTTTTTT,CASSSGQGGVTGELFF
TRBV7-6,TRBD1,few,TRBJ1-4,TGTGCCAGCAGCTTAGGGGGTCAGGGGGCGGAAAAACTGTTTTTT,CASSLGGQGAEKLFF
TRBV6-5,NA,few,TRBJ1-1,TGTGCCAGCAGTTACTCAGGGCACCTTGAAGCTTTCTTT,CASSYSGHLEAFF
TRBV4-1,NA,NA,TRBJ1-4,TGCGCCAGCAGGATCCAGGACTCTGAAAAACTGTTTTTT,CASRIQDSEKLFF
TRBV12-3/TRBV12-4,NA,many,TRBJ2-1,TGTGCCTCCTCGGCGGCTTACAATGAGCAGTTCTTC,CASSAAYNEQFF
TRBV7-8,NA,few,TRBJ2-1,TGTGCCAGCAGCTTGACAGGAAGTAGGTACAATGAGCAGTTCTTC,CASSLTGSRYNEQFF
TRBV27,NA,NA,TRBJ2-7,TGTGCCAGCAGCCTTATCCCCCTTTCGGTCTCCTACGAGCAGTACTTC,CASSLIPLSVSYEQYF
TRBV9,TRBD1,NA,TRBJ2-3,TGTGCCAGCACGAGGGACAGGCAAAGCACAGATACGCAGTATTTT,CASTRDRQSTDTQYF
TRBV12-3/TRBV12-4,TRBD1,many,TRBJ2-7,TGTGCCAGCAGTTTCACAGGGGAAATCGAGCAGTACTTC,CASSFTGEIEQYF
TRBV7-9,NA,NA,TRBJ2-7,TGTGCCAGCATAGCAGGGGGGCTCGTCTACGAGCAGTACTTC,CASIAGGLVYEQYF
TRBV6-5,NA,NA,TRBJ2-2,TGTGCCAGCAGTTACGGGGACACCGGGGAGCTGTTTTTT,CASSYGDTGELFF
TRBV7-3,NA,NA,TRBJ2-3,TGTGCCAGCAGGGCGACTGTGACTGGTTTGGATACGCAGTATTTT,CASRATVTGLDTQYF
TRBV4-1,TRBD2,few,TRBJ2-1,TGCGCCAGCAGTCCAGCGGGAGGGCGTTACAATGAGCAGTTCTTC,CASSPAGGRYNEQFF
TRBV12-3/TRBV12-4,NA,many,TRBJ2-7,TGTGCCAGCAGCCTCCGCTCGGGCAACGAGCAGTACTTC,CASSLRSGNEQYF
TRBV5-1,TRBD2,few,TRBJ2-7,TGCGCCAGCAGCTTGTGGGCTAGCGGTTACTACGAGCAGTACTTC,CASSLWASGYYEQYF
TRBV18,TRBD1,NA,TRBJ1-6,TGTGCCAGCTCGCCCCTCGGGGGGACAGGGGAATCACCCCTCCACTTT,CASSPLGGTGESPLHF
TRBV20-1,TRBD2,NA,TRBJ2-1,TGCAGTGCTAGATCCCTGGGGAGACTAGCGGGAGGGGGACCCTACAATGAGCAGTTCTTC,CSARSLGRLAGGGPYNEQFF
TRBV29-1,NA,few,TRBJ2-5,TGCAGCGTTTTTCCCCCCCGTCTTCAAGAGACCCAGTACTTC,CSVFPPRLQETQYF
TRBV12-3/TRBV12-4,TRBD2,few,TRBJ2-1,TGTGCCAGCAGATTAGCGGGGGGGCCGTCCGGTAGGCAGTTCTTC,CASRLAGGPSGRQFF
TRBV5-1,TRBD2,many,TRBJ2-1,TGCGCCAGCAGCTTGGGCGGGGGGGCCTACAATGAGCAGTTCTTC,CASSLGGGAYNEQFF
TRBV4-3,NA,NA,TRBJ2-2,TGCGCCAGCAGCCAAGATTTAAGGGATAGGTACACCGGGGAGCTGTTTTTT,CASSQDLRDRYTGELFF
TRBV4-1,NA,few,TRBJ2-1,TGCGCCAGCAGCCACACCGCCCGCGCTGCGGAATTCTTC,CASSHTARAAEFF
TRBV30,NA,few,TRBJ2-2,TGTGCCTGGAGCTCGAACACCGGGGAGCTGTTTTTT,CAWSSNTGELFF
TRBV7-9,TRBD2,NA,TRBJ2-7,TGTGCCAGCAGCTTTACATCCGGGACTAGAGCCTACGAGCAGTACTTC,CASSFTSGTRAYEQYF
TRBV7-2,TRBD2,NA,TRBJ2-3,TGTGCCAGCAGCTTCACTAGCGGGGATCGCACAGATACGCAGTATTTT,CASSFTSGDRTDTQYF
TRBV12-3/TRBV12-4,NA,NA,TRBJ1-1,TGTGCCAGCAGGTCCTTCGCTAACACTGAAGCTTTCTTT,CASRSFANTEAFF
TRBV24-1,TRBD2,NA,TRBJ2-1,TGTGCCACCAGTGAACGGACTAGCGGGGTCTACAATGAGCAGTTCTTC,CATSERTSGVYNEQFF